Below are 23 T cell receptor beta chains sequenced from a single sample in a study of vaccination and CD4 T cells after COVID-19. With the Oncomine TCR Beta short-read assay, DNA from cultured CD4+ T cells was sequenced. TCRdb fed the PCR reads into MiXCR, producing one record per CDR3 protein. In the table there are about 17,000 distinct CDR3 sequences, roughly 59% of which are singletons. No antigens are known for them. The treatment was: roughly nine-day PBMC culture with coronavirus spike peptide pools or control peptides (ViraFEST assay). Specimen: CD4+ T cells from blood, cultured in vitro, collected after SARS-CoV-2 vaccination. All receptors come from a human donor who had recovered from COVID-19.

This chain links TRBV2 with TRBJ1-1, with D unclear. Between the trimmed V and J ends, which lost 7 bases and 0 bases, there was a span of 9 bases. Germline values: CDR1 SNHLY, CDR2 FYNNEI. The CDR3 is made up of 13 amino acids. The CDR3 loop reads CASTSAMNTEAFF. CDR3 nucleotides: TGTGCCAGCACCTCAGCCATGAACACTGAAGCTTTCTTT.

The CDR3 here is CASAPRSTDTQYF. CDR3 nucleotide sequence: TGTGCCAGCGCTCCGAGGAGCACAGATACGCAGTATTTT. The V and J genes are TRBV12-3 or TRBV12-4 and TRBJ2-3; no definite D call. V lost 8 bases to trimming and J lost 0 bases, with 9 bases between them. CDR3 length: 13 residues.

Only a few counts were recorded for this clonotype. The chain combines TRBV5-6 with TRBJ1-2; 7 nucleotides line up with TRBD1. Germline V gives CDR1 SGHDT, CDR2 YYEEEE. V was clipped by 3 bases and J by 14 bases; unmatched bases: 13. This CDR3 spans 13 amino acids. CDR3 protein: CASSSTGVTTGTF. In DNA form, the CDR3 reads TGTGCCAGCAGCTCAACAGGGGTGACAACGGGGACCTTC.

The CDR3 loop reads CASNAGTLGDGYTF. Written as DNA, the CDR3 is TGCGCCAGCAATGCGGGAACCCTTGGCGATGGCTACACCTTC. This chain uses TRBV5-1 with TRBJ1-2; D is unresolved. This CDR3 has 14 residues. CDR1 SGHRS and CDR2 YFSETQ come from the germline V gene. V was trimmed by 6 bases and J by 6 bases, leaving 18 bases between them.

CDR3 in amino acids: CASSLGGDRHTQYF. For the CDR3, the DNA is TGTGCCAGCAGCCTCGGGGGAGACCGCCATACGCAGTATTTT. The V gene is TRBV11-3, the J gene TRBJ2-3; TRBD2 might be the D (6 bases). The V and J ends lost 5 bases and 7 bases respectively, with 16 bases between them. The length of the CDR3 is 14 residues. Germline loops: CDR1 SGHNT, CDR2 YENEEA.

V usage is TRBV30 and J usage is TRBJ1-3; 7 nucleotides agree with TRBD1. The germline CDR1 and CDR2 sequences are GTSNPN and SVGIG (reference sequence). The CDR3 is made up of 13 amino acids. CDR3 sequence (DNA): TGTGGTTTCGACAGGGACTCTGGAAACACCATATATTTT. Translating it yields CGFDRDSGNTIYF.

This chain links TRBV20-1 with TRBJ2-5; 11 positions match TRBD2. The germline V gene encodes CDR1 DFQATT and CDR2 SNEGSKA (reference sequence). Trimming at V came to 0 bases and at J to 2 bases, leaving 2 bases not matched to a gene. This CDR3 comprises 15 residues. This chain's CDR3 is CSARDSGRGQETQYF. Here the CDR3 DNA reads TGCAGTGCTAGAGATAGCGGGAGGGGTCAAGAGACCCAGTACTTC.

The gene calls are TRBV3-1 and TRBJ1-1; D unresolved. Germline loops: CDR1 LGHDT, CDR2 YNNKEL (reference sequence). Trimming cost V 6 bases and J 10 bases, with 18 bases left between them. This CDR3 has 13 amino acids. The CDR3 DNA follows: TGTGCCAGCAGACCCCTTGGTCGTCCCGGAGCTTTCTTT. Its protein product is CASRPLGRPGAFF.

The count of this clonotype is one. The chain is built from TRBV12-3 or TRBV12-4 and TRBJ2-5; 7 nucleotides align to TRBD1. J lost 5 bases, V lost 8 bases, and 8 bases had no gene match. The CDR3 totals 13 residues. The chain's CDR3 is CASRSGGRETQYF. CDR3 bases: TGTGCCAGCCGATCAGGGGGAAGGGAGACCCAGTACTTC.

The chain uses TRBV6-1 and TRBJ1-4; D may be TRBD1 (5 bases). The CDR3 sequence is 14 residues long. Germline V gives CDR1 MNHNS, CDR2 SASEGT. Trimming took 4 bases from V and 4 from J, leaving 10 bases between them. The CDR3 sequence: CASSVMGVNEKLFF. The CDR3 region has the DNA TGTGCCAGCAGTGTGATGGGGGTTAATGAAAAACTGTTTTTT.

The rearrangement uses TRBV6-5 and TRBJ2-1; tentative D call: TRBD2 (7 bases). The V end lost 0 bases, the J end lost 5 bases, and 11 bases lay between the germline ends. Germline V gene data show CDR1 as MNHEY and CDR2 as SVGAGI. This CDR3 has 15 residues. The CDR3 bases are TGTGCCAGCAGTTACTCCCGGGGGGCCCACAATGAGCAGTTCTTC. Protein product: CASSYSRGAHNEQFF.

The CDR3 sequence is CASSLTLAGVFSNEQFF. DNA of the CDR3: TGTGCCAGCAGCTTAACCCTAGCGGGAGTTTTCAGCAATGAGCAGTTCTTC. This rearrangement joins TRBV7-2 to TRBJ2-1, with 10 bases that match TRBD2. This CDR3 is built from 17 residues. Germline V gene sequence: CDR1 SGHTA, CDR2 FQGNSA. V lost 2 bases, J lost 6 bases, and 10 bases stayed unmatched.

The chain uses TRBV7-9 and TRBJ1-4; 8 positions agree with TRBD1. V lost 5 bases and J lost 5; bases outside the gene matches: 10. CDR1 and CDR2 (germline): SEHNR, FQNEAQ (reference sequence). The CDR3 consists of 16 residues. The CDR3 loop reads CASSRTIQGGNEKLFF. Here the CDR3 DNA reads TGTGCCAGCAGCCGAACGATACAGGGGGGAAATGAAAAACTGTTTTTT. The full variable domain, completed using reference TRBV7-9 and TRBJ1-4, is DTGVSQNPRHKITKRGQNVTFRCDPISEHNRLYWYRQTLGQGPEFLTYFQNEAQLEKSRLLSDRFSAERPKGSFSTLEIQRTEQGDSAMYLCASSRTIQGGNEKLFFGSGTQLSVL.

The CDR3 here is CASSIEQGASGANVLTF. In DNA form, the CDR3 reads TGTGCCAGCAGCATAGAACAGGGGGCTTCTGGGGCCAACGTCCTGACTTTC. This sequence joins TRBV25-1 and TRBJ2-6; 9 bases align to TRBD1. The CDR3 length is 17 residues. Germline V lookup: CDR1 MGHDK, CDR2 SYGVNS. The J segment lost 1 base and the V segment lost 6 bases, leaving 7 bases of the junction unmatched.

This CDR3 is CASSITGSGYNSPLHF. The CDR3 region has the DNA TGTGCCAGCAGCATAACAGGGTCTGGCTATAATTCACCCCTCCACTTT. This sequence joins TRBV7-2 and TRBJ1-6, with D tentatively TRBD1 (6 bases). This CDR3 comprises 16 residues. Germline V gene sequence: CDR1 SGHTA, CDR2 FQGNSA. Trimming removed 5 bases at V and 3 bases at J, with 14 bases between. Together with reference TRBV7-2 and TRBJ1-6, the CDR3 gives the full variable domain: GAGVSQSPSNKVTEKGKDVELRCDPISGHTALYWYRQSLGQGLEFLIYFQGNSAPDKSGLPSDRFSAERTGGSVSTLTIQRTQQEDSAVYLCASSITGSGYNSPLHFGNGTRLTVT.

The chain combines TRBV6-2 or TRBV6-3 with TRBJ2-7; 7 positions match TRBD1. The germline CDR1 and CDR2 sequences are MNHEY and SVGEGT. The CDR3 consists of 16 residues. Trimming cost V 0 bases and J 3 bases; bases outside gene matches: 8. The CDR3 protein is CASSYSRDSNHYEQYF. DNA for the CDR3: TGTGCCAGCAGTTACTCCCGGGACAGCAATCACTACGAGCAGTACTTC.

The chain recombines TRBV30 with TRBJ1-1, with 8 bases that match TRBD1. This CDR3 has 16 residues. Trimming removed 0 bases from V and 2 bases from J; junction bases left unmatched: 8. From germline, CDR1 is GTSNPN and CDR2 SVGIG (reference sequence). The CDR3 here is CAWSVRSGGRNTEAFF. CDR3 coding DNA: TGTGCCTGGAGTGTAAGGTCAGGGGGCCGTAACACTGAAGCTTTCTTT.

The chain is built from TRBV24-1 and TRBJ1-2, with D possibly being TRBD1 (6 bases). The germline V gene has CDR1 KGHDR and CDR2 SFDVKD. The CDR3 spans 11 residues. With 10 bases removed from V and 14 bases from J, the gap between germline ends came to 19 bases. As DNA, the CDR3 is TGTGCCACAGCGGCAAGGGGGGCCCTAACCTTC. Its protein product is CATAARGALTF.

This chain links TRBV6-1 with TRBJ1-4; the match to TRBD1 covers 9 bases. Trimming cost V 8 bases and J 9 bases; bases outside gene matches: 7. Germline-derived CDR1 and CDR2 are MNHNS and SASEGT. The CDR3 extends over 13 amino acids. The CDR3 spells CASETGGTKKLFF. The CDR3 DNA sequence: TGTGCCAGCGAGACAGGGGGTACGAAAAAACTGTTTTTT.

DNA of the CDR3: TGTGCCAGCAGTCTCAGGGATAATTCACCCCTCCACTTT. It yields the protein CASSLRDNSPLHF. The gene calls are TRBV2 and TRBJ1-6, with D maybe TRBD1 (5 bases). Trimming left V 5 bases short and J 5 bases short, with 7 bases between. Germline V lookup: CDR1 SNHLY, CDR2 FYNNEI. The CDR3 has 13 amino acids.

This chain connects TRBV2 to TRBJ2-7; 7 bases align to TRBD1. The germline V gene has CDR1 SNHLY and CDR2 FYNNEI. The CDR3 is 12 residues long. V trimming: 8 bases; J trimming: 10 bases; junction bases outside the gene matches: 11. In DNA form, the CDR3 reads TGTGCCAGCGGACCGGACAGGCTCCCACAGTACTTC. Protein sequence: CASGPDRLPQYF.

As to this clonotype: A junction boundary mismatches the germline segment, possibly from a read error. The V gene is TRBV2, the J gene TRBJ2-3, with D perhaps matching TRBD2 (6 bases). This CDR3 has 13 residues. Per germline, CDR1 SNHLY and CDR2 FYNNEI. The CDR3 DNA sequence: TGTGCCAGCAGCGAAGGACTACCAGATACGCAGTATTTT. Translated, it gives CASSEGLPDTQYF.

The count of this clonotype is one. The chain links TRBV27 to TRBJ2-3; 14 positions agree with TRBD2. The germline CDR1 and CDR2 sequences are MNHEY and SMNVEV (reference sequence). This CDR3 contains 19 residues. The V gene end was trimmed by 8 bases and the J gene end by 4 bases; junction bases not matched to a gene: 17. The CDR3 reads CASGQRLAGGPGPADTQYF. In DNA, the CDR3 is TGTGCCAGCGGCCAGAGACTAGCGGGAGGGCCTGGTCCCGCAGATACGCAGTATTTT.